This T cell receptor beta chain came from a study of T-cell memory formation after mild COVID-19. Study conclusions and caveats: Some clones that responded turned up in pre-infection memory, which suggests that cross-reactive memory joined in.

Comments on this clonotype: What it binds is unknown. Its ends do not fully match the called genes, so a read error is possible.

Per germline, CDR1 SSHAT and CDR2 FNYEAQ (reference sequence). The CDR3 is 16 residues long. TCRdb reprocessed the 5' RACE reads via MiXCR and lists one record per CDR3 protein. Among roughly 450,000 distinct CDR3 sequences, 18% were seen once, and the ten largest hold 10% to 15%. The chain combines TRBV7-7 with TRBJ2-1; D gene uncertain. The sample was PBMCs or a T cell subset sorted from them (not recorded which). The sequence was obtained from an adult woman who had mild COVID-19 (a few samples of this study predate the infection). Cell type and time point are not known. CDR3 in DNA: TGTGCTAGCAGCTTATCGGCAGACGGCTCCTACAATGAGCAGTTCTTC. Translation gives CASSLSADGSYNEQFF.